This T cell receptor beta chain was retrieved from a study of vaccination and CD4 T cells after COVID-19. The CDR3 extends over 15 amino acids. CDR1 is SGHNT, CDR2 YYREEE, per germline (reference sequence). Trimming cost V 4 bases and J 2 bases, with 13 bases left between them. Oncomine TCR Beta short-read sequencing was applied to DNA from cultured CD4+ T cells. TCRdb re-analysed the PCR reads in MiXCR, keeping a single row per CDR3 protein. This table holds roughly 25,000 distinct CDR3 sequences, about 54% found once. In its sample, this clonotype was seen once. Its antigen is undetermined. Treatment noted: approximately nine-day PBMC culture with coronavirus spike peptide pools or control peptides (ViraFEST assay). Using peptide pools, antigen-specific T cells were expanded in ViraFEST before TCRs were sequenced. About 1.9 million PBMCs went into each well for culture with approximately 9.8 IU/ml IL-2 and 7.5 to 10 ug/ml peptide pools.

J is TRBJ1-3 and V is TRBV5-4, with a possible D match to TRBD1 (5 bases). The source is a human donor who had recovered from COVID-19. The sequenced material came from CD4+ T cells from blood, cultured in vitro. The CDR3 nucleotides read TGTGCCAGCAGCGTAGATACAGGAACTGGAAACACCATATATTTT. Residues: CASSVDTGTGNTIYF.